These 27 T cell receptor beta chains were all obtained from the same sample, sequenced in a study of shared clonotypes between healthy human individuals. Some clones are missing from TCRdb's copy, which holds only in-frame ones; the method was immunoSEQ multiplex PCR. The table lists around 1.1 million clones, 60% to 85% of them singletons. The sample taken for sequencing was memory CD4+ T cells from PBMCs. As to subset: CD45RA-negative fraction. Receptors were obtained from a man aged 18 to 35 in good health. Some clones in this sample may be carry-over from other donors' samples.

The chain employs TRBV5-1 and TRBJ2-5; tentatively, D is TRBD2 (6 bases). V was trimmed by 3 bases and J by 2 bases, leaving 17 bases between them. Looked up from germline, CDR1 is SGHRS and CDR2 is YFSETQ. The CDR3 extends over 16 amino acids. CDR3 bases: TGCGCCAGCAGCTGGGGGAAAGGGGACTCTCAAGAGACCCAGTACTTC. Translation: CASSWGKGDSQETQYF.

This clone was found a few times. As the CDR3 is not closed by the conserved phenylalanine or tryptophan, this likely results from a read error. The limits of the CDR3 on the DNA are not certain, so only TCRdb's listed CDR3 is given. The gene calls are TRBV5-1 and TRBJ2-4; the table assigns TRBD2, which was not confirmed against the DNA. Per germline, CDR1 SGHRS and CDR2 YFSETQ. The CDR3 spans 12 residues, counting both ends. CDR3 residues: CASSLEGTFEVM.

This rearrangement joins TRBV18 to TRBJ1-1, with a tentative D call TRBD1 (5 bases). Germline V gene data show CDR1 as KGHSH and CDR2 as LQKENI. Trimming took 5 bases from V and 0 from J, leaving 10 bases between them. This CDR3 has 14 amino acids. The CDR3 DNA reads TGTGCCAGCTCATCGGGGCCGATGAACACTGAAGCTTTCTTT. This encodes CASSSGPMNTEAFF. Using reference TRBV18 and TRBJ1-1 for the parts outside the CDR3, the full variable domain is NAGVMQNPRHLVRRRGQEARLRCSPMKGHSHVYWYRQLPEEGLKFMVYLQKENIIDESGMPKERFSAEFPKEGPSILRIQQVVRGDSAAYFCASSSGPMNTEAFFGQGTRLTVV.

The V and J genes are TRBV25-1 and TRBJ2-7; D is possibly TRBD2 (6 bases). From germline, CDR1 is MGHDK and CDR2 SYGVNS. V lost 0 bases and J lost 7, with 16 bases in between. CDR3 size: 15 residues. The CDR3 spells CASSEYIGGEGEQYF. The CDR3 DNA reads as TGTGCCAGCAGTGAATATATCGGGGGTGAAGGGGAGCAGTACTTC.

With respect to this clone: A much larger clonotype is one base distant, so this may be a read error. The rearrangement uses TRBV27 and TRBJ1-1, with 8 nucleotides matching TRBD1. The length of the CDR3 is 13 residues. Germline loops: CDR1 MNHEY, CDR2 SMNVEV (reference sequence). With 6 bases clipped from V and 3 bases from J, the junction kept 3 bases outside the gene matches. In nucleotides, the CDR3 is TGTGCCAGCAGGGACAGGGCGGACACTGAAGCTTTCTTT. Translated, it gives CASRDRADTEAFF.

The chain uses TRBV11-2 and TRBJ2-2, with D hard to call. Germline lookup yields CDR1 SGHAT and CDR2 FQNNGV. Trimming shortened V by 0 bases and J by 6 bases, and 8 bases separated the two germline ends. This CDR3 is 14 amino acids long. The CDR3 here is CASSLEPHAGELFF. In DNA form, the CDR3 reads TGTGCCAGCAGCTTAGAACCCCACGCCGGGGAGCTGTTTTTT. Full variable domain (outside the CDR3, taken from reference TRBV11-2 and TRBJ2-2): EAGVAQSPRYKIIEKRQSVAFWCNPISGHATLYWYQQILGQGPKLLIQFQNNGVVDDSQLPKDRFSAERLKGVDSTLKIQPAKLEDSAVYLCASSLEPHAGELFFGEGSRLTVL.

CDR3 nucleotide sequence: TGCGCCAGCACCGAACGGGTCTCCTACAATGAGCAGTTCTTC. It specifies CASTERVSYNEQFF. This chain joins TRBV10-2 and TRBJ2-1, with D hard to call. Trimming took 7 bases from V and 0 from J, leaving 10 bases between them. There are 14 residues in the CDR3. The V gene's germline CDR1 is WSHSY and CDR2 SAAADI.

The gene calls are TRBV7-2 and TRBJ2-1, with D perhaps matching TRBD2 (7 bases). The CDR3 is made up of 16 amino acids. The V gene's germline CDR1 is SGHTA and CDR2 FQGNSA. V gave up 5 bases and J gave up 2 bases, with 16 bases separating them. CDR3 bases: TGTGCCAGCAGCCCACAGGACAGCGGGGCCTACAATGAGCAGTTCTTC. Amino acids: CASSPQDSGAYNEQFF.

The rearrangement uses TRBV11-3 and TRBJ2-1; D is unclear. The V and J ends lost 2 bases and 7 bases respectively, with 6 bases between them. Germline CDR1 and CDR2: SGHNT and YENEEA. The length of the CDR3 is 12 residues. In DNA, the CDR3 is TGTGCCAGCAGCTTATTAGCAAATGAGCAGTTCTTC. Its translation: CASSLLANEQFF.

This chain links TRBV15 with TRBJ2-5; 10 bases line up with TRBD1. Trimming cost V 2 bases and J 3 bases; bases outside gene matches: 3. This CDR3 is built from 15 residues. The germline V gene encodes CDR1 LNHNV and CDR2 YYDKDF (reference sequence). This CDR3 reads CATSRIGTGEETQYF. The CDR3 nucleotides are TGTGCCACCAGCAGAATAGGGACAGGGGAAGAGACCCAGTACTTC.

The V gene is TRBV5-6, the J gene TRBJ1-2; no definite D call. V was clipped by 1 base and J by 4 bases, with 11 bases between them. Looked up from germline, CDR1 is SGHDT and CDR2 is YYEEEE. CDR3 length equals 14 residues. This CDR3 is CASSLTLGRYGYTF. The CDR3 DNA reads as TGTGCCAGCAGCTTGACCCTTGGCCGCTATGGCTACACCTTC.

The rearrangement links TRBV9 to TRBJ2-2; D unresolved. V lost 4 bases to trimming and J lost 0 bases, with 7 bases between them. Germline CDR1 is SGDLS and CDR2 is YYNGEE. The CDR3 extends over 14 amino acids. DNA of the CDR3: TGTGCCAGCAGCCCTTTTCCGAACACCGGGGAGCTGTTTTTT. Translation gives CASSPFPNTGELFF.

For this clone: A junction end diverges from the germline sequence, so it may reflect a read error. V and J are TRBV27 and TRBJ2-7; D possibly uses TRBD1 or TRBD2 (5 bases each). Germline V gene sequence: CDR1 MNHEY, CDR2 SMNVEV (reference sequence). The CDR3 covers 17 residues. CDR3 bases: TGTGCCGGCAGTTCATCCCCAGTACCGGGGCCCGGCTACGAGCAGTACTTC. Its translation: CAGSSSPVPGPGYEQYF.

The J gene is TRBJ1-2, the V gene TRBV6-5, with D possibly matching TRBD1 (5 bases). The germline gives CDR1 MNHEY, CDR2 SVGAGI. The CDR3 loop spans 13 amino acids. The V end lost 3 bases, the J end lost 6 bases, and 11 bases lay between the germline ends. The CDR3 bases are TGTGCCAGCAGTTATGGGGGGTATAATGGCTACACCTTC. Protein product: CASSYGGYNGYTF.

The chain carries TRBV7-2 and TRBJ1-4; no reliable D call. Germline V gene data show CDR1 as SGHTA and CDR2 as FQGNSA. The CDR3 has 14 amino acids. V dropped 2 bases and J dropped 5 bases, with 9 bases sitting between them. The CDR3 spells CASSLTGYNEKLFF. The CDR3 DNA reads as TGTGCCAGCAGCTTAACGGGTTACAATGAAAAACTGTTTTTT.

This rearrangement joins TRBV7-7 to TRBJ2-3; maybe TRBD2 (5 bases). CDR1 is SSHAT and CDR2 is FNYEAQ in the germline V gene (reference sequence). CDR3 length: 14 amino acids. Trimming pared 5 bases from V and 3 bases from J, leaving 12 bases between. CDR3 residues: CASSLTGLTDTQYF. The CDR3 DNA is TGTGCCAGCAGCCTAACGGGATTGACAGATACGCAGTATTTT.

This CDR3 reads CASSRGLAATGEQYF. The CDR3 DNA sequence: TGTGCCAGCAGTCGAGGACTGGCTGCGACGGGAGAGCAGTACTTC. The V call is TRBV2, the J call TRBJ2-7; D might be TRBD2 (5 bases). The CDR3 spans 15 residues. Trimming took 5 bases from V and 7 from J, leaving 21 bases between them. Germline-derived CDR1 and CDR2 are SNHLY and FYNNEI.

The chain carries TRBV6-1 and TRBJ1-5, with a weak D call TRBD1 (5 bases). Germline-derived CDR1 and CDR2 are MNHNS and SASEGT. This CDR3 contains 15 residues. Trimming pared 5 bases from V and 0 bases from J, leaving 11 bases between. DNA of the CDR3: TGTGCCAGCAGTCCGGGACGGACTAGCAATCAGCCCCAGCATTTT. This translates into CASSPGRTSNQPQHF.

This chain uses TRBV29-1 with TRBJ2-7, with 7 bases identical to TRBD2. The junction had 11 bases not matched to a gene; V was cut back by 3 bases and J by 3 bases. In germline, CDR1 is SQVTM, CDR2 ANQGSEA. This CDR3 has 15 amino acids. CDR3 sequence: CSVEGTTDGVYEQYF. CDR3 DNA: TGCAGCGTTGAGGGGACTACCGACGGGGTCTACGAGCAGTACTTC.

The chain combines TRBV4-3 with TRBJ2-1, with TRBD2 as a possible D gene (5 bases). The germline gives CDR1 LGHNA, CDR2 YSLEER. CDR3 length equals 16 residues. V lost 3 bases, J lost 2 bases, and 14 bases lay in between. CDR3 coding DNA: TGCGCCAGCAGCCAGGAACTAGTCTCGGCCTACAATGAGCAGTTCTTC. Its translation is CASSQELVSAYNEQFF.

The chain uses TRBV9 and TRBJ2-7; 10 bases align to TRBD1. V shed 4 bases, J shed 4 bases, and the junction held 5 bases outside the gene matches. This CDR3 is 14 amino acids long. The V gene's germline CDR1 is SGDLS and CDR2 YYNGEE. The CDR3 DNA is TGTGCCAGCAGCCCCGGGGACAGGGGATACGAGCAGTACTTC. Translated: CASSPGDRGYEQYF.

This chain connects TRBV27 to TRBJ2-1, with TRBD2 identical over 9 bases. The J segment lost 1 base and the V segment lost 8 bases, leaving 9 bases of the junction unmatched. Looked up from germline, CDR1 is MNHEY and CDR2 is SMNVEV (reference sequence). CDR3 length equals 16 residues. CDR3 sequence reads: CASGLGSGSSYNEQFF. CDR3 DNA sequence: TGTGCCAGCGGCCTCGGTAGCGGGAGTTCCTACAATGAGCAGTTCTTC.

The chain has TRBV6-6 and TRBJ2-4; D may be TRBD1 or TRBD2 (5 bases each). Germline CDR1 and CDR2: MNHNY and SVGAGI (reference sequence). Between the trimmed V and J ends, which lost 6 bases and 0 bases, there was a span of 15 bases. The CDR3 consists of 16 residues. Here the CDR3 DNA reads TGTGCCAGCAGGCAAGGGACGGGAAGAGCCAAAAACATTCAGTACTTC. Its translation: CASRQGTGRAKNIQYF.

Only one count was recorded for this clone. This chain uses TRBV4-3 with TRBJ2-1, with D possibly TRBD2 on 5 matching bases. V lost 0 bases and J 3 bases, leaving 9 bases between the germline ends. This CDR3 contains 15 residues. Germline V gene sequence: CDR1 LGHNA, CDR2 YSLEER. The CDR3 nucleotides read TGCGCCAGCAGCCAAGAACCGGGAATCTACAATGAGCAGTTCTTC. Amino acid sequence: CASSQEPGIYNEQFF.

This clone occurred once. The chain uses TRBV28 and TRBJ2-3; 8 nucleotides agree with TRBD1. Trimming cost V 4 bases and J 10 bases; bases outside gene matches: 10. There are 14 residues in the CDR3. From germline, CDR1 is MDHEN and CDR2 SYDVKM. CDR3 protein: CASSSTRQGSAQYF. CDR3 coding DNA: TGTGCCAGCAGTTCCACCCGACAGGGGTCGGCGCAGTATTTT.

The chain is built from TRBV28 and TRBJ2-3; 8 nucleotides line up with TRBD2. The ends lost 5 bases at V and 5 bases at J; junction bases unmatched: 15. CDR3 length equals 17 residues. Germline V gene data show CDR1 as MDHEN and CDR2 as SYDVKM. The CDR3 region has the DNA TGTGCCAGCAGTACCCCGAGGGCTAGCGGGTTAGGAGATACGCAGTATTTT. As protein: CASSTPRASGLGDTQYF.

V and J are TRBV11-1 and TRBJ1-1; 8 bases match TRBD1. The junction had 14 bases not matched to a gene; V was cut back by 7 bases and J by 4 bases. This CDR3 contains 16 residues. In germline, CDR1 is SGHAT, CDR2 FQDESV (reference sequence). The CDR3: CASTSRIRTGSTEAFF. The CDR3 bases are TGTGCCAGCACCTCAAGGATTCGGACAGGGAGCACTGAAGCTTTCTTT.